This entry lists 2 T cell receptor beta chains sequenced from one sample in a study of human T cells and chemical hapten exposure. The time point was: patch test 2, 6 weeks after DPC sensitization. Stated treatment: therapeutic diphenylcyclopropenone sensitization with weekly scalp DPC. In TCRdb, the RACE reads were re-called with MiXCR into one record per CDR3 protein. Of 96,000 or so distinct CDR3 sequences in the sample, about a tenth are singletons; the top ten hold about 2%. This specimen was whole blood, taken in connection with sensitization to the hapten diphenylcyclopropenone (DPC). These receptors originate from a woman in her thirties or forties with alopecia areata. Some clones in this sample may be carry-over from other donors' samples.

This clonotype was seen at least ten times. The rearrangement links TRBV28 to TRBJ2-7; 13 bases line up with TRBD2. CDR3 length: 18 amino acids. CDR1 is MDHEN, CDR2 SYDVKM, per germline. J lost 2 bases, V lost 4 bases, and 11 bases had no gene match. The CDR3 reads CASSSTTGTSGDTYEQYF. The CDR3 DNA sequence: TGTGCCAGCAGTTCAACGACCGGGACTAGCGGGGATACCTACGAGCAGTACTTC. Full variable domain (rest looked up from reference TRBV28 and TRBJ2-7): DVKVTQSSRYLVKRTGEKVFLECVQDMDHENMFWYRQDPGLGLRLIYFSYDVKMKEKGDIPEGYSVSREKKERFSLILESASTNQTSMYLCASSSTTGTSGDTYEQYFGPGTRLTVT.

This chain's CDR3 is CSVAQNGYEQYF. The CDR3 DNA reads TGCAGCGTTGCCCAGAATGGGTACGAGCAGTACTTC. The chain couples TRBV29-1 to TRBJ2-7; unclear D gene. Looked up from germline, CDR1 is SQVTM and CDR2 is ANQGSEA. The CDR3 sequence is 12 residues long. Deletions cut 4 bases from V and 4 bases from J, with 11 bases between.